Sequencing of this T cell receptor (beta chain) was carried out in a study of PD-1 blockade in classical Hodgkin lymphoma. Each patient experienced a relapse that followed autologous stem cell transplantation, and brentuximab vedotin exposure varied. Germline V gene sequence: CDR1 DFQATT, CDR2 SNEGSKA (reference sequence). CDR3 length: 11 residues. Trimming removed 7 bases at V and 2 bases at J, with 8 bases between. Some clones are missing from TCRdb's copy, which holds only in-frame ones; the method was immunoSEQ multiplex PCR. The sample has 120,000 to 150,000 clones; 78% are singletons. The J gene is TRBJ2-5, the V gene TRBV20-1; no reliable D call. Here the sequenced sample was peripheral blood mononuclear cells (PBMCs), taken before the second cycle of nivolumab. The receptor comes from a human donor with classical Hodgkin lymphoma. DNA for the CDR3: TGCAGTGGAGGCAGACAAGAGACCCAGTACTTC. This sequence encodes CSGGRQETQYF.